The 17 T cell receptor beta chains below come from one sample, sequenced in a study of T cell responses to AZD1222 COVID-19 vaccine. Data came from immunoSEQ multiplex PCR; TCRdb stores just in-frame clones and leaves some out. The data contain 65,000 to 100,000 clones, approximately 90% of them singletons. The sample in question was peripheral blood, obtained 28 days after the second AZD1222 dose. The source of these receptors is an adult who received the AZD1222 COVID-19 vaccine.

The chain carries TRBV5-6 and TRBJ2-7; D not resolved. The V end lost 3 bases, the J end lost 1 base, and 11 bases lay between the germline ends. The CDR3 runs 14 residues. CDR1 and CDR2 (germline): SGHDT, YYEEEE. CDR3 in DNA: TGTGCCAGCAGCTCGAGGACGGGTTCCTACGAGCAGTACTTC. Its translation is CASSSRTGSYEQYF.

The chain is built from TRBV18 and TRBJ2-3; D is uncertain. With 4 bases removed from V and 1 base from J, the gap between germline ends came to 9 bases. CDR1 is KGHSH and CDR2 is LQKENI in the germline V gene. This CDR3 is 14 amino acids long. CDR3 sequence reads: CASSQTKGTDTQYF. The CDR3 DNA follows: TGTGCCAGCTCACAAACAAAGGGCACAGATACGCAGTATTTT.

The chain is built from TRBV28 and TRBJ2-5, with unresolved D. The CDR3 loop spans 15 amino acids. The germline V and J ends were trimmed by 5 bases and 1 base, with 14 bases remaining between them. Germline V CDR1 and CDR2: MDHEN, SYDVKM. The CDR3 DNA sequence: TGTGCCAGCAGTCCTCCTAACCTGGCCCAAGAGACCCAGTACTTC. It specifies CASSPPNLAQETQYF.

V is TRBV9 and J is TRBJ1-4; TRBD1 is a possible D gene (6 bases). Germline V gives CDR1 SGDLS, CDR2 YYNGEE. V lost 0 bases, J lost 14 bases, and 14 bases lay in between. This CDR3 contains 13 residues. CDR3 amino acids: CASSVVGSGALFF. Here the CDR3 DNA reads TGTGCCAGCAGCGTAGTTGGATCAGGGGCTCTGTTTTTT.

CDR3 amino acids: CATSLDSRETSGYF. The CDR3 DNA sequence: TGTGCCACCTCCCTGGACAGCAGAGAAACTTCGGGGTACTTC. The chain links TRBV11-1 to TRBJ2-7; tentative D call: TRBD1 (6 bases). This CDR3 region has 14 residues. V was shortened by 10 bases and J by 12 bases, with 28 bases between the two germline ends. Germline assignment: CDR1 SGHAT and CDR2 FQDESV (reference sequence).

The rearrangement uses TRBV3-1 (or the pseudogene TRBV3-2) and TRBJ1-2; the D is unclear. There are 18 residues in the CDR3. V was trimmed by 0 bases and J by 3 bases, leaving 20 bases between them. CDR1 and CDR2 (germline): LGHDT, YNNKEL (reference sequence). CDR3 in amino acids: CASSQDQTGWFIDYGYTF. DNA for the CDR3: TGTGCCAGCAGCCAAGATCAGACGGGCTGGTTTATTGACTATGGCTACACCTTC.

The chain couples TRBV2 to TRBJ2-7; D perhaps matches TRBD1 (6 bases). Germline V gene sequence: CDR1 SNHLY, CDR2 FYNNEI. The ends were cut back, 6 bases at V and 3 bases at J, with 15 bases in the middle. The CDR3 loop spans 14 amino acids. In nucleotides, the CDR3 is TGTGCCAGCAGCCCTGGCAGGGGAGTCTACGAGCAGTACTTC. Encoded protein: CASSPGRGVYEQYF.

This clone was counted a single time. The junction differs from germline at one of its ends, possibly a read error. The chain links TRBV23-1 to TRBJ2-7; D is possibly TRBD1 (5 bases). TRBV23-1 is treated as an ORF (open reading frame) with a function not yet certain. The CDR3 covers 8 residues. This CDR3 is CASPGFKF. For the CDR3, the DNA is TGCGCCAGCCCAGGGTTCAAGTTC.

The chain uses TRBV28 and TRBJ1-5, with D possibly being TRBD1 (5 bases). The ends were cut back, 8 bases at V and 4 bases at J, with 9 bases in the middle. This CDR3 is 12 amino acids long. Germline CDR1 and CDR2: MDHEN and SYDVKM. The CDR3 sequence is CASWGENQPQHF. CDR3 in DNA: TGTGCCAGCTGGGGGGAAAATCAGCCCCAGCATTTT. The whole variable domain, remainder taken from reference TRBV28 and TRBJ1-5, is DVKVTQSSRYLVKRTGEKVFLECVQDMDHENMFWYRQDPGLGLRLIYFSYDVKMKEKGDIPEGYSVSREKKERFSLILESASTNQTSMYLCASWGENQPQHFGDGTRLSIL.

V and J are TRBV6-5 and TRBJ1-5; 8 bases match TRBD1. The CDR3 has 14 residues. Per the germline V gene, CDR1 is MNHEY and CDR2 is SVGAGI. After removal of 5 bases from V and 5 bases from J, the junction contained 5 bases not matched to a gene. CDR3 loop: CASSPRGPDQPQHF. CDR3 coding DNA: TGTGCCAGCAGTCCCAGGGGGCCTGATCAGCCCCAGCATTTT.

The chain is built from TRBV27 and TRBJ2-1; the D gene could be TRBD1 or TRBD2 (5 bases each). V was clipped by 7 bases and J by 0 bases, with 13 bases between them. CDR1 and CDR2 from the germline V gene are MNHEY and SMNVEV (reference sequence). CDR3 size: 15 residues. CDR3 nucleotide sequence: TGTGCCAGCACCTGGGGACCAAGCTCCTACAATGAGCAGTTCTTC. This translates into CASTWGPSSYNEQFF.

The rearrangement joins TRBV6-6 to TRBJ1-3; D uncertain. Per germline, CDR1 MNHNY and CDR2 SVGAGI (reference sequence). This CDR3 contains 15 residues. Trimming pared 6 bases from V and 3 bases from J, leaving 15 bases between. The CDR3 nucleotides are TGTGCCAGCAGCCCCCAAAGAGGACTTGGAAACACCATATATTTT. As protein: CASSPQRGLGNTIYF.

This clone has just one count. The chain uses TRBV13 and TRBJ1-2; unclear D gene. The germline V gene encodes CDR1 PRHDT and CDR2 FYEKMQ (reference sequence). With 0 bases removed from V and 2 bases from J, the gap between germline ends came to 7 bases. This CDR3 has 14 residues. The CDR3 protein is CASSLGRTNYGYTF. CDR3 DNA sequence: TGTGCCAGCAGCTTAGGTCGCACCAACTATGGCTACACCTTC.

J is TRBJ2-7 and V is TRBV27; 8 positions agree with TRBD1. Germline-derived CDR1 and CDR2 are MNHEY and SMNVEV (reference sequence). V was pared by 8 bases and J by 1 base, with 7 bases of the junction left unmatched. This CDR3 has 14 amino acids. In DNA, the CDR3 is TGTGCCAGCCATCGGACAGGGTATTCCTACGAGCAGTACTTC. Its translation is CASHRTGYSYEQYF.

This chain uses TRBV12-3 or TRBV12-4 with TRBJ1-1; D is perhaps TRBD1 (6 bases). V lost 5 bases and J lost 9, with 13 bases in between. The CDR3 consists of 12 residues. CDR3 amino acids: CASSSWTDQAFF. CDR3 DNA sequence: TGTGCCAGCAGTAGCTGGACAGATCAAGCTTTCTTT.

In its sample, this clone was seen once. The chain is built from TRBV7-2 and TRBJ2-7; D may be TRBD2 (6 bases). This CDR3 contains 15 residues. Germline lookup yields CDR1 SGHTA and CDR2 FQGNSA. Trimming left V 2 bases short and J 3 bases short, with 14 bases between. In DNA form, the CDR3 reads TGTGCCAGCAGCTTACAGACTTCGGGGGACTACGAGCAGTACTTC. This translates into CASSLQTSGDYEQYF.

J is TRBJ1-2 and V is TRBV28; a weak D match, TRBD1 (6 bases). Germline assignment: CDR1 MDHEN and CDR2 SYDVKM. The CDR3 sequence is 11 residues long. Trimming left V 5 bases short and J 13 bases short, with 14 bases between. CDR3: CASSTYREGTF. CDR3 coding DNA: TGTGCCAGCAGTACCTACAGGGAGGGCACCTTC.